This T cell receptor beta chain appears in the sequencing data of a study of T cell repertoires in cytomegalovirus infection. The wider study: Public TCR beta signatures were indicative of both CMV infection and a matching HLA type.

Germline trimming cut 7 bases from V and 4 bases from J; bases unmatched to any gene: 9. Germline V gene lookup returns CDR1 SQVTM and CDR2 ANQGSEA. This CDR3 spans 14 amino acids. TCRdb ran MiXCR on the reads and lists one entry per CDR3 protein. Here the sample spans 510,000 or so distinct CDR3 sequences, around a quarter being singletons. The chain links TRBV29-1 to TRBJ1-5; 8 bases align to TRBD1. The TCR sequence derives from a human donor in good health (CMV status not recorded). Some clones in this sample may be carry-over from other donors' samples. Sample: PBMCs. CDR3 protein: CSAGGQGDNQPQHF. The CDR3 DNA sequence: TGCAGCGCCGGCGGACAGGGCGATAATCAGCCCCAGCATTTT.